This T cell receptor beta chain was recovered during a study of T cells after yellow fever vaccination. Study-wide results and limits: Weaker, the secondary response had a peak occurring faster, on day 5 versus 15.

This clonotype has only a few counts. The antigen is unknown. CDR1 and CDR2 (germline): SGHRS, YFSETQ. V lost 1 base, J lost 5 bases, and 13 bases lay in between. The CDR3 totals 14 residues. Using its own MiXCR run on the 5' RACE reads, TCRdb lists one record per CDR3 protein. The sample comprises 450,000 to 650,000 distinct CDR3 sequences, around a fifth of which are singletons, and about 15% rests with the top ten. This chain joins TRBV5-1 and TRBJ2-7; D not resolved. The source was PBMCs, collected approximately 22 days after the first yellow fever vaccination. This receptor was obtained from a man younger than 35 who received the YFV17D yellow fever vaccine. The CDR3 loop reads CASSLLGSADEQYF. For the CDR3, the DNA is TGCGCCAGCAGCTTGTTAGGTTCCGCCGACGAGCAGTACTTC.